A selection of T cell receptor beta chains follows, all from one sample in a study of cytomegalovirus exposure and HLA in healthy donors. The repertoire was sequenced with immunoSEQ multiplex PCR; TCRdb's copy has only in-frame clones and lacks some. This table holds some 200,000 clones. Sequencing input: PBMCs. The receptors come from a girl aged 2 to 9 in good health and CMV-seropositive. The CDR3 runs from the conserved cysteine through the conserved F or W. The order of the fields is V gene, J gene, CDR3 length, D gene, CDR3 protein, CDR3 DNA. A D gene is named only where the DNA matches it firmly.

TRBV5-6	TRBJ2-1	17	TRBD2	CASSLVLAGIYRNEQFF	TGTGCCAGCAGCTTGGTTCTAGCGGGAATTTATAGGAATGAGCAGTTCTTC
TRBV11-2	TRBJ2-7	12	.	CASSLGTYEQYF	TGTGCCAGCAGCTTAGGTACCTACGAGCAGTACTTC
TRBV5-1	TRBJ2-7	18	TRBD2	CASSLGLAGEGLRYEQYF	TGCGCCAGCAGCTTGGGACTAGCGGGAGAGGGTTTAAGGTACGAGCAGTACTTC
TRBV4-1	TRBJ2-2	16	TRBD2	CASSQLLAGGPGELFF	TGCGCCAGCAGCCAATTATTAGCGGGAGGGCCCGGGGAGCTGTTTTTT
TRBV5-5	TRBJ2-7	14	TRBD1	CASSTGTGGYEQYF	TGTGCCAGCAGCACCGGGACAGGGGGTTACGAGCAGTACTTC
TRBV9	TRBJ2-7	16	TRBD1	CASSLSSGQISYEQYF	TGTGCCAGCAGCTTATCTTCGGGACAGATCTCCTACGAGCAGTACTTC
TRBV5-6	TRBJ1-5	15	.	CASSFLSGSGQPQHF	TGTGCCAGCAGCTTTCTTTCAGGATCCGGTCAGCCCCAGCATTTT
TRBV6-5	TRBJ1-1	15	TRBD1	CASSQTRDRGPEAFF	TGTGCCAGCAGTCAAACCCGGGACAGGGGTCCTGAAGCTTTCTTT
TRBV11-2	TRBJ2-3	14	.	CASSLIPTGDTQYF	TGTGCCAGCAGCTTAATCCCGACGGGAGATACGCAGTATTTT
TRBV6-6	TRBJ1-1	11	.	CASSYDTEAFF	TGTGCCAGCAGTTACGACACCGAAGCTTTCTTT
TRBV19	TRBJ2-1	15	TRBD1	CASSPRQGSYNEQFF	TGTGCCAGTAGTCCAAGACAGGGCTCCTACAATGAGCAGTTCTTC
TRBV5-4	TRBJ2-3	15	TRBD1	CASRLTGVGTDTQYF	TGTGCCAGCAGATTAACAGGGGTGGGCACAGATACGCAGTATTTT
TRBV7-9	TRBJ2-7	13	TRBD2	CAIRGGQAYEQYF	TGTGCCATCCGGGGGGGACAAGCCTACGAGCAGTACTTC
TRBV10-3	TRBJ2-3	15	.	CAISERETSTDTQYF	TGTGCCATCAGTGAAAGGGAGACTAGCACAGATACGCAGTATTTT
TRBV20-1	TRBJ2-7	11	.	CSAGRSGEQYF	TGCAGTGCCGGAAGGTCCGGGGAGCAGTACTTC
TRBV13	TRBJ2-7	15	TRBD2	CASSPRSGGAYEQYF	TGTGCCAGCAGCCCACGTAGCGGGGGTGCCTACGAGCAGTACTTC
TRBV6-5	TRBJ2-3	14	.	CASSYSASGDTQYF	TGTGCCAGCAGTTACTCAGCCAGCGGAGATACGCAGTATTTT
TRBV19	TRBJ1-1	18	TRBD1	CASSMGPGTELRGTEAFF	TGTGCCAGTAGTATGGGTCCCGGGACAGAGTTAAGGGGGACTGAAGCTTTCTTT
TRBV7-2	TRBJ1-5	15	.	CASSSRGTRDQPQHF	TGTGCCAGCAGCTCGCGGGGGACGAGAGATCAGCCCCAGCATTTT
TRBV6-1	TRBJ2-1	15	TRBD2	CASSKLAGSYNEQFF	TGTGCCAGCAGTAAACTAGCGGGCTCCTACAATGAGCAGTTCTTC
TRBV10-3	TRBJ2-5	14	.	CAISEEAGGETQYF	TGTGCCATCAGTGAGGAGGCGGGTGGGGAGACCCAGTACTTC
TRBV5-4	TRBJ2-1	20	TRBD2	CASSWLFSGSPPGSYNEQFF	TGTGCCAGCAGCTGGTTGTTTAGCGGGAGTCCCCCGGGGTCCTACAATGAGCAGTTCTTC
TRBV6-1	TRBJ2-3	14	.	CASSDYLGGDTQYF	TGTGCCAGCAGTGATTACCTAGGCGGGGATACGCAGTATTTT
TRBV9	TRBJ2-2	15	.	CASSARLGNTGELFF	TGTGCCAGCAGCGCTCGACTAGGAAACACCGGGGAGCTGTTTTTT
TRBV9	TRBJ2-5	15	.	CASSVGGGEGETQYF	TGTGCCAGCAGCGTAGGTGGGGGCGAGGGGGAGACCCAGTACTTC
TRBV5-6	TRBJ1-2	14	.	CASSLTTAIYGYTF	TGTGCCAGCAGCTTGACGACAGCGATCTATGGCTACACCTTC
TRBV5-4	TRBJ1-4	13	.	CASGDRFNEKLFF	TGTGCCAGCGGAGACAGGTTTAATGAAAAACTGTTTTTT
TRBV11-2	TRBJ1-5	15	.	CASSSTGYSNQPQHF	TGTGCCAGCAGCTCGACCGGGTATAGCAATCAGCCCCAGCATTTT
TRBV6-5	TRBJ2-1	13	.	CASSYQGRDEQFF	TGTGCCAGCAGTTACCAGGGGAGGGATGAGCAGTTCTTC
TRBV7-9	TRBJ1-1	15	.	CASSPPLQRGIEAFF	TGTGCCAGCAGCCCCCCCCTTCAAAGGGGGATTGAAGCTTTCTTT
TRBV7-2	TRBJ2-1	19	TRBD2	CASSTNPWTSGRPVNEQFF	TGTGCCAGCAGCACTAACCCCTGGACTAGCGGGAGGCCCGTCAATGAGCAGTTCTTC
TRBV20-1	TRBJ1-2	11	.	CSAWTVYGYTF	TGCAGTGCTTGGACAGTTTATGGCTACACCTTC
TRBV27	TRBJ2-1	16	TRBD2	CASSLFSSGIYNEQFF	TGTGCCAGCAGTTTATTCTCTAGCGGAATCTACAATGAGCAGTTCTTC